The clone carrying this T cell receptor (beta chain) was picked up one time. The sample comes from a study of blood T cell repertoires in COVID-19. Study overall: Sites across the United States, Italy and Spain contributed samples from acute and convalescent COVID-19. In each case, the material was cDNA or gDNA derived from T cells, B-cell-depleted T cells, or PBMCs.

CDR1 is SEHNR and CDR2 is FQNEAQ in the germline V gene (reference sequence). CDR3 length equals 15 residues. With V trimmed by 3 bases and J by 4 bases, 6 bases remained unmatched. Authors' data handling: Cell counts per sample came from amplifying reference gene primers. TCRdb's copy holds only in-frame clones and misses some; the assay was immunoSEQ multiplex PCR. That table is the source of V, J and clone size, and D and trimming were worked out from the DNA. The data contain some 140,000 clones, nearly 80% of them seen just once; the ten biggest clones take up around 1.5%. V and J are TRBV7-9 and TRBJ1-5; 7 nucleotides match TRBD1. The sequence came from an elderly man with acute or convalescent COVID-19. Sequenced input: peripheral blood. The CDR3 sequence: CASSLDGTENQPQHF. The CDR3 DNA reads as TGTGCCAGCAGCTTGGACGGGACAGAGAATCAGCCCCAGCATTTT.